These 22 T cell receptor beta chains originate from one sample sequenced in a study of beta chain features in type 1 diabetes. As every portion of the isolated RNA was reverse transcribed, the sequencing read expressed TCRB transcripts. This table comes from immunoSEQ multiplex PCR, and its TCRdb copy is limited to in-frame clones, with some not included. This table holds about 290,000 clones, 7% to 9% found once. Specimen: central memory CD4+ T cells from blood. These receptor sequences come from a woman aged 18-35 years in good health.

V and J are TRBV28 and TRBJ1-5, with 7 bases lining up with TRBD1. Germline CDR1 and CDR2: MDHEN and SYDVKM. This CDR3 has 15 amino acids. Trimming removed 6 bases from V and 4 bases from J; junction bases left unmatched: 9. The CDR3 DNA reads TGTGCCAGCAGGCTTAACAGGGGCCCAAATCAGCCCCAGCATTTT. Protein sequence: CASRLNRGPNQPQHF.

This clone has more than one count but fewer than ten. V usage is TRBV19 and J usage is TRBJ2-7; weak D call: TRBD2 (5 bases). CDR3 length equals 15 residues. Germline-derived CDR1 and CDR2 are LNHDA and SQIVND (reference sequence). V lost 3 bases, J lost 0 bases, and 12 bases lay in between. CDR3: CASSITGMGSYEQYF. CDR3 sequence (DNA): TGTGCCAGTAGTATCACGGGAATGGGCTCCTACGAGCAGTACTTC.

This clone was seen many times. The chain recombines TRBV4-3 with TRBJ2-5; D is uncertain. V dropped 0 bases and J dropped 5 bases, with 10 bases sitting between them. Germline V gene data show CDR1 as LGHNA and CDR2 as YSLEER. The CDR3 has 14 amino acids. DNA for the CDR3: TGCGCCAGCAGCCAAGATGCGAATGAGGAGACCCAGTACTTC. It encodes CASSQDANEETQYF.

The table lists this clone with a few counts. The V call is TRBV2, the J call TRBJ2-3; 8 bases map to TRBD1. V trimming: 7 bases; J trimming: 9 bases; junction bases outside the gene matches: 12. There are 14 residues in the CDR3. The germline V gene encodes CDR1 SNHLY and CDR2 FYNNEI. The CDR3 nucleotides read TGTGCCAGCAAAGACAGGGGCGGCTCGGAGACGCAGTATTTT. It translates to CASKDRGGSETQYF.

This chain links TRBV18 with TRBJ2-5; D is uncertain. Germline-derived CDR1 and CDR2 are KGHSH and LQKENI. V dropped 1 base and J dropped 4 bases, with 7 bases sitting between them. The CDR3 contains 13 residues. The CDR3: CASSPQSGETQYF. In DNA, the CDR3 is TGTGCCAGCTCACCACAGAGTGGAGAGACCCAGTACTTC.

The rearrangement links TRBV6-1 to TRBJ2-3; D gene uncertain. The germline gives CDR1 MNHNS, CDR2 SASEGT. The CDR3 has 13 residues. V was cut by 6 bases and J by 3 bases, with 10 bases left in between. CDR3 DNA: TGTGCCAGCAGCCGGTCGAGGACAGATACGCAGTATTTT. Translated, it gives CASSRSRTDTQYF.

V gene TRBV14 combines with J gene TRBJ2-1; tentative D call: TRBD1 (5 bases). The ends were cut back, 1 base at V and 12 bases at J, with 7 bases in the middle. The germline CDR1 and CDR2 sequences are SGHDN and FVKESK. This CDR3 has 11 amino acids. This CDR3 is CASSQARAQFF. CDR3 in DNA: TGTGCCAGCAGCCAAGCCAGGGCGCAGTTCTTC. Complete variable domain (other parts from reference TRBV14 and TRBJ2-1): EAGVTQFPSHSVIEKGQTVTLRCDPISGHDNLYWYRRVMGKEIKFLLHFVKESKQDESGMPNNRFLAERTGGTYSTLKVQPAELEDSGVYFCASSQARAQFFGPGTRLTVL.

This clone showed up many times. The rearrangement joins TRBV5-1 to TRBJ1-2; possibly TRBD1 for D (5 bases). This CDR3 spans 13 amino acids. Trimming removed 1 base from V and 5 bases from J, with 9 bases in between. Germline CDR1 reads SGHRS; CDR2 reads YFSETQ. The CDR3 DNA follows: TGCGCCAGCAGCTTGCTTGGACAATATGGCTACACCTTC. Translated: CASSLLGQYGYTF. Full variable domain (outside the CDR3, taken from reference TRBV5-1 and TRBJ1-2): KAGVTQTPRYLIKTRGQQVTLSCSPISGHRSVSWYQQTPGQGLQFLFEYFSETQRNKGNFPGRFSGRQFSNSRSEMNVSTLELGDSALYLCASSLLGQYGYTFGSGTRLTVV.

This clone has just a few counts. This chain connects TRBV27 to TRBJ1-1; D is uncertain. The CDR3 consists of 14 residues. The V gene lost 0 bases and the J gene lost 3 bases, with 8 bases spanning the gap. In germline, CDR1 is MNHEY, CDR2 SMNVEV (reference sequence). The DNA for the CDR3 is TGTGCCAGCAGTTTATCCGCGAGGGACACTGAAGCTTTCTTT. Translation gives CASSLSARDTEAFF.

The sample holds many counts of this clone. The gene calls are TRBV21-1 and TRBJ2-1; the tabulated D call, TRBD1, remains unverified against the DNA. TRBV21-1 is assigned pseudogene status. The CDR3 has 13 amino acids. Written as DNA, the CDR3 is TGTGCCAGCCGAAACCCAGGGTTTGATGAGCAGTTCTTC. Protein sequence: CASRNPGFDEQFF.

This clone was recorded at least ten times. The CDR3 region has the DNA TGTGCCAGCACCAGGAGTCGAGACAGGGACACTGAAGCTTTCTTT. Translated, it gives CASTRSRDRDTEAFF. The chain has TRBV5-4 and TRBJ1-1; 7 bases are a match to TRBD1. CDR3 length: 15 amino acids. Looked up from germline, CDR1 is SGHNT and CDR2 is YYREEE (reference sequence). V gave up 6 bases and J gave up 3 bases; unmatched junction bases: 11.

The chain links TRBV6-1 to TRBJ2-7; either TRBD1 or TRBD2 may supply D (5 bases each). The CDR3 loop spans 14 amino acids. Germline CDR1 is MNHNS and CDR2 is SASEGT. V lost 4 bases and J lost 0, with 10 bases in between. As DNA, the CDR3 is TGTGCCAGCAGTGCCGAGAGGGGCTCCTACGAGCAGTACGTC. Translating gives CASSAERGSYEQYV.

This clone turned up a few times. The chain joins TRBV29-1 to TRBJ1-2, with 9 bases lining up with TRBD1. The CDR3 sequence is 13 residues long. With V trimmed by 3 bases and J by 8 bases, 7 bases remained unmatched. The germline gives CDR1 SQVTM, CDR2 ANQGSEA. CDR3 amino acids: CSVDPDRGGGYTF. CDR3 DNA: TGCAGCGTTGACCCGGACAGGGGAGGAGGCTACACCTTC.

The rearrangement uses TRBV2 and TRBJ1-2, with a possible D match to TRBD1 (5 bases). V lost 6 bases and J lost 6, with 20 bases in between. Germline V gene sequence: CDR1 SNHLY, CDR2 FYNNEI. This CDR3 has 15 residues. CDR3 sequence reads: CASRRGTNGEDGYTF. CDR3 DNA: TGTGCCAGCAGACGAGGGACCAATGGGGAAGATGGCTACACCTTC.

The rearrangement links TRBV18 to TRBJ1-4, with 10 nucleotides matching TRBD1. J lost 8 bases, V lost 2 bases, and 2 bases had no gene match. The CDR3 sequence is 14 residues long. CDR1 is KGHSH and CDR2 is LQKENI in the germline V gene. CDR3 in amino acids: CASSPGTGAEKLFF. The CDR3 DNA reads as TGTGCCAGCTCACCAGGGACAGGGGCCGAAAAACTGTTTTTT.

In nucleotides, the CDR3 is TGCAGCGTTGAAGTGATGGTCAGGGGCGAGCAGTACTTC. This encodes CSVEVMVRGEQYF. J is TRBJ2-7 and V is TRBV29-1; possibly TRBD1 for D (6 bases). The germline V gene has CDR1 SQVTM and CDR2 ANQGSEA. Trimming took 1 base from V and 6 from J, leaving 13 bases between them. The length of the CDR3 is 13 residues.

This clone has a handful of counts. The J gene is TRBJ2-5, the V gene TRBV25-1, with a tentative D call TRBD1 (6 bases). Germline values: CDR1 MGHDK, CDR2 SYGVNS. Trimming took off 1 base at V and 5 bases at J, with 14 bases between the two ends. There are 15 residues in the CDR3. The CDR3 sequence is CASSESNRATETQYF. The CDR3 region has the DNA TGTGCCAGCAGTGAATCGAACAGGGCGACGGAGACCCAGTACTTC.

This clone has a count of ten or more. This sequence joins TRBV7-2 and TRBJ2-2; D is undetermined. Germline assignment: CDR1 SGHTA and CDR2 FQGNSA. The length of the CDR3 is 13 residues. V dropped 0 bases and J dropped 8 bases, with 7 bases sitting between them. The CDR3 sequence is CASSLARQGELFF. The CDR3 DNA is TGTGCCAGCAGCTTAGCGAGGCAGGGGGAGCTGTTTTTT. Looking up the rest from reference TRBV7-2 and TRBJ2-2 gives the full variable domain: GAGVSQSPSNKVTEKGKDVELRCDPISGHTALYWYRQSLGQGLEFLIYFQGNSAPDKSGLPSDRFSAERTGGSVSTLTIQRTQQEDSAVYLCASSLARQGELFFGEGSRLTVL.

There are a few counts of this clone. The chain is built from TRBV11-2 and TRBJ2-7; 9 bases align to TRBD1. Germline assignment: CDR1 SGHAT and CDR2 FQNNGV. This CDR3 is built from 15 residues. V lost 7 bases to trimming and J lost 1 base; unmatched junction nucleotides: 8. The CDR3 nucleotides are TGTGCCAGCACGTCTCGGACAGGGGTATCCTACGAGCAGTACTTC. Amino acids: CASTSRTGVSYEQYF. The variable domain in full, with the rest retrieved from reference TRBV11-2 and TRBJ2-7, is EAGVAQSPRYKIIEKRQSVAFWCNPISGHATLYWYQQILGQGPKLLIQFQNNGVVDDSQLPKDRFSAERLKGVDSTLKIQPAKLEDSAVYLCASTSRTGVSYEQYFGPGTRLTVT.

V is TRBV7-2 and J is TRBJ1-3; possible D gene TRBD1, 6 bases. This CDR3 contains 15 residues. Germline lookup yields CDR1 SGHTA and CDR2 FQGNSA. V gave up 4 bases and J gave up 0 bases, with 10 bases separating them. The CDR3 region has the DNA TGTGCCAGCAGCTCGGACAGTGGCTCTGGAAACACCATATATTTT. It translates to CASSSDSGSGNTIYF. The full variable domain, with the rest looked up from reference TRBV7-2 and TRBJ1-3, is GAGVSQSPSNKVTEKGKDVELRCDPISGHTALYWYRQSLGQGLEFLIYFQGNSAPDKSGLPSDRFSAERTGGSVSTLTIQRTQQEDSAVYLCASSSDSGSGNTIYFGEGSWLTVV.

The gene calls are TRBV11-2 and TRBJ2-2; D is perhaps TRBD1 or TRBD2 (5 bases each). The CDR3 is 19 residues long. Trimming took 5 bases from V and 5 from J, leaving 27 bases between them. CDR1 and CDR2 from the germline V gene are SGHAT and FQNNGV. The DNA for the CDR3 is TGTGCCAGCAGCCTCCTTCGCTTTCCAGGGAGATCTATTACCGGGGAGCTGTTTTTT. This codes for CASSLLRFPGRSITGELFF.

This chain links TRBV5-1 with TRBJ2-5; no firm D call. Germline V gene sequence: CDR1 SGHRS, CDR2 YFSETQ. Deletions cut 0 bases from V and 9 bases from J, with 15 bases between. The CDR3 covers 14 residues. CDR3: CASSLVSGSWSQYF. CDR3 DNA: TGCGCCAGCAGCTTGGTATCGGGCTCGTGGTCCCAGTACTTC.